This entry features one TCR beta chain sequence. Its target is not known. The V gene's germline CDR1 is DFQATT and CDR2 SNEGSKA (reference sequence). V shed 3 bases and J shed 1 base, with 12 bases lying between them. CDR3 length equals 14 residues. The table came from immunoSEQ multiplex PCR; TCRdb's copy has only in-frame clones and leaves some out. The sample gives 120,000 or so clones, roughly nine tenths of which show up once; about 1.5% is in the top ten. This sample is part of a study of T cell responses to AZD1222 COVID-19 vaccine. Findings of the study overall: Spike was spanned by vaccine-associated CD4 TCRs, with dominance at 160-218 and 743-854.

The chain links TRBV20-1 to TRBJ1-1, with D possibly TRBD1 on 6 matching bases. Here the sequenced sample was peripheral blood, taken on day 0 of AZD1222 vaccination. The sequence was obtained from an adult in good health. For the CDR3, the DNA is TGCAGTGCTAGTTATCTCAGGGGGAACACTGAAGCTTTCTTT. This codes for CSASYLRGNTEAFF.